This TCR beta chain appears in the sequencing data of a study of blood T cell repertoires in COVID-19. Authors' data handling: Cell counts per sample came from amplifying reference gene primers. Data came from immunoSEQ multiplex PCR; TCRdb stores just in-frame clones and leaves some out. V, J and clone size reflect that table, while D and trimming were determined from the DNA. This repertoire shows around 94,000 clones, roughly 92% found once; its top ten account for 1.5% to 2%. Trimming shortened V by 6 bases and J by 0 bases, and 12 bases separated the two germline ends. Germline V gene sequence: CDR1 MNHEY, CDR2 SVGAGI. The CDR3 is made up of 15 amino acids.

Sequencing was done on a sample of peripheral blood. This chain joins TRBV6-5 and TRBJ1-3; D might be TRBD1 (5 bases). This TCR was sampled from a woman aged 45-65 years with COVID-19, enrolled during active disease. The CDR3 nucleotides are TGTGCCAGCAGGCTAGGGGCCTTCTCTGGAAACACCATATATTTT. It encodes CASRLGAFSGNTIYF.